A selection of T cell receptor beta chains follows, all from one sample in a study of hypomethylating agent response in myelodysplastic syndrome. TCRdb's copy holds only in-frame clones and misses some; the assay was immunoSEQ multiplex PCR. The table has about 5,700 clones, roughly 83% seen once. Sequenced material: bone marrow, taken before or after starting hypomethylating agent treatment for myelodysplastic syndrome (not recorded which). These receptors were collected from a human donor with myelodysplastic syndrome. Both conserved end residues are trimmed from each CDR3. Fields, in order: J gene, CDR3 length, V gene, CDR3 protein.

TRBJ1-1 | 13 | TRBV28 | ASSFQGRRSTEAF
TRBJ2-4 | 13 | TRBV5-8 | ASSTYGGSGYIQY
TRBJ1-1 | 12 | TRBV7-2 | ASTLRAAATEAF
TRBJ1-1 | 14 | TRBV18 | ASSLWWGGEPTEAF
TRBJ2-7 | 12 | TRBV4-1 | ASSQGSSSYEQY
TRBJ1-1 | 12 | TRBV4-1 | ASNLVGANTEAF
TRBJ1-1 | 11 | TRBV2 | ASSVDPDTEAF
TRBJ1-2 | 10 | TRBV6-1 | ASGTRGDGYT
TRBJ2-7 | 13 | TRBV4-1 | ASSQVHTNNYEQY
TRBJ1-1 | 13 | TRBV28 | ASSPPGYGNTEAF
TRBJ1-2 | 11 | TRBV5-1 | ASSSDNNYGYT
TRBJ2-7 | 12 | TRBV2 | ASSEEPQYYEQY
TRBJ2-1 | 13 | TRBV7-9 | ASSTESSSDNEQF
TRBJ2-1 | 13 | TRBV9 | ASSVNLADYNEQF
TRBJ1-5 | 13 | TRBV5-1 | ASSFRLETNQPQH
TRBJ2-3 | 11 | TRBV15 | ATSFRDTDTQY
TRBJ1-5 | 13 | TRBV7-9 | ASSSIEAGDQPQH
TRBJ2-7 | 12 | TRBV28 | ASTLGGSSYEQY
TRBJ1-5 | 10 | TRBV29-1 | STRSGNQPQH
TRBJ1-2 | 11 | TRBV5-4 | ASSFNRADGYT
TRBJ1-4 | 14 | TRBV21-1 | AAGRASLRPGEKLF
TRBJ1-2 | 13 | TRBV28 | ASRPRDRIYYGYT
TRBJ2-2 | 13 | TRBV18 | ASSPDRGSTGELF
TRBJ2-2 | 11 | TRBV10-2 | ASKDGNTGELF
TRBJ2-7 | 13 | TRBV5-1 | ASSAGQTPSYEQY
TRBJ2-1 | 11 | TRBV12-5 | ASGSWNDDEQF
TRBJ2-7 | 11 | TRBV14 | ASSHVWGYEQY